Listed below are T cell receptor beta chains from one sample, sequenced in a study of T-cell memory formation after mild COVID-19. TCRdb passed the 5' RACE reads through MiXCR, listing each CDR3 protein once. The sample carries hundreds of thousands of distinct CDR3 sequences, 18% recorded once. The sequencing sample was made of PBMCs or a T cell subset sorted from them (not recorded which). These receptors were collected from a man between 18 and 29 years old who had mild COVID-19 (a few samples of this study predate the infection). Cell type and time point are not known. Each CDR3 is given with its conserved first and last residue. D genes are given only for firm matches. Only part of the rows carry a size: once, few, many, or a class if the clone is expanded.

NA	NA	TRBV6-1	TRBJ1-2	CASSEAHPSTF	TGTGCCAGCAGTGAAGCGCATCCCAGTACCTTC
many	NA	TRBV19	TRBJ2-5	CASSILTSPETQYF	TGTGCCAGTAGTATTTTGACATCGCCGGAGACCCAGTACTTC
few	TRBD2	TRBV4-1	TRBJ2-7	CASSQVGAGGSYEQYF	TGCGCCAGCAGCCAAGTCGGGGCGGGGGGGAGCTACGAGCAGTACTTC
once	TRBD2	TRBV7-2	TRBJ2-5	CASSKAGTSGGADQYF	TGTGCCAGCAGCAAAGCCGGGACTAGCGGGGGGGCGGACCAGTACTTC
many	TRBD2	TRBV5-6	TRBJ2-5	CASSQTSGVGPQYF	TGTGCCAGCAGCCAGACTAGCGGGGTCGGGCCCCAGTACTTC
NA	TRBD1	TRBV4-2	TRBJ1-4	CASSQGDTGTGDNEKLFF	TGTGCCAGCAGCCAAGGGGATACCGGAACAGGGGATAATGAAAAACTGTTTTTT
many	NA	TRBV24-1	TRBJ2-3	CATSDQVDPDTQYF	TGTGCCACCAGTGATCAGGTGGATCCAGATACGCAGTATTTT
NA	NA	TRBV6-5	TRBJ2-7	CASRYTGTSEQYF	TGTGCCAGCAGGTACACCGGGACATCCGAGCAGTACTTC
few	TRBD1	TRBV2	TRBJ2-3	CASSPGGNSGTDTQYF	TGTGCCAGCAGTCCAGGGGGCAACTCCGGCACAGATACGCAGTATTTT
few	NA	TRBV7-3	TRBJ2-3	CASSQSPGGTDTQYF	TGTGCCAGCAGTCAATCCCCGGGGGGCACAGATACGCAGTATTTT
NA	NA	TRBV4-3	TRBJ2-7	CASSQGLGREYEQYF	TGCGCCAGCAGCCAAGGACTAGGTAGGGAGTACGAGCAGTACTTC
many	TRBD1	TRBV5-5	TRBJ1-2	CASSSGQAYGYTF	TGTGCCAGCAGTTCGGGACAGGCCTATGGCTACACCTTC
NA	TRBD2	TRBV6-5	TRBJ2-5	CASSRTSYETQYF	TGTGCCAGCAGCCGGACTAGCTACGAGACCCAGTACTTC
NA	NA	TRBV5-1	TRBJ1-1	CASSLIGTNTEAFF	TGCGCCAGCAGCTTGATCGGAACGAACACTGAAGCTTTCTTT
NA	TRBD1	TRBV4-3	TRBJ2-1	CASSQPGQGAYEQFF	TGCGCCAGCAGCCAACCGGGACAGGGGGCATATGAGCAGTTCTTC
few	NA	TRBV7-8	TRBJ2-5	CASSNSAGETQYF	TGTGCCAGCAGCAATTCGGCGGGGGAGACCCAGTACTTC
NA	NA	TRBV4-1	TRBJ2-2	CASSQTWAGPTGELFF	TGCGCCAGCAGCCAGACCTGGGCGGGGCCCACCGGGGAGCTGTTTTTT
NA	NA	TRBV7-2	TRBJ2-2	CASSSGTQKPGELFF	TGTGCCAGCAGCTCCGGGACACAGAAACCCGGGGAGCTGTTTTTT
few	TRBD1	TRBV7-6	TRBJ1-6	CASSPLGGQGNSPLHF	TGTGCCAGCAGCCCTCTCGGGGGACAGGGAAATTCACCCCTCCACTTT
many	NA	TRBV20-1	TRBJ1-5	CSAVGSGNQPQHF	TGCAGTGCCGTCGGCAGCGGCAATCAGCCCCAGCATTTT
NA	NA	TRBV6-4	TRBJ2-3	CASSRGLLAGDTQYF	TGTGCCAGCAGTCGGGGACTGTTAGCAGGAGATACGCAGTATTTT
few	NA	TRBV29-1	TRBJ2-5	CSVVYRGGQETQYF	TGCAGCGTTGTATACAGGGGAGGGCAGGAGACCCAGTACTTC
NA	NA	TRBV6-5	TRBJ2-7	CATGVSYEQYF	TGTGCCACCGGGGTCTCCTACGAGCAGTACTTC
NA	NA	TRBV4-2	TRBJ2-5	CASSQDQTVGETQYF	TGTGCCAGCAGCCAAGATCAAACGGTTGGAGAGACCCAGTACTTC
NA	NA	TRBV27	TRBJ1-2	CASSSVWGDGYTF	TGTGCCAGCAGTTCGGTGTGGGGGGATGGCTACACCTTC
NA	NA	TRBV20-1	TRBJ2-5	CSATSAEETQYF	TGCAGTGCTACGTCCGCGGAAGAGACCCAGTACTTC
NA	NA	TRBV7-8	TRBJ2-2	CASSYQDRNTGELFF	TGTGCCAGCAGCTACCAGGACAGAAACACCGGGGAGCTGTTTTTT
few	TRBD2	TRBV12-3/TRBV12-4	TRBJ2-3	CASRRGGADTQYF	TGTGCCAGCAGGCGGGGGGGGGCAGATACGCAGTATTTT
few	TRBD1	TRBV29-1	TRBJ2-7	CSVGDRGAYEQYF	TGCAGCGTCGGGGACAGGGGGGCCTACGAGCAGTACTTC
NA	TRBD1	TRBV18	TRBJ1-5	CASSPLRQGVTQPQHF	TGTGCCAGCTCACCACTACGACAGGGAGTTACGCAGCCCCAGCATTTT
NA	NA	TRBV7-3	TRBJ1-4	CASSWRDGEKLFF	TGTGCCAGCAGCTGGCGGGACGGGGAAAAACTGTTTTTT
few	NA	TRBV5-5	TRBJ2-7	CASSSGRGQPKQYF	TGTGCCAGCAGCTCAGGTCGAGGACAGCCCAAGCAGTACTTC
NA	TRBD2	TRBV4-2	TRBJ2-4	CASSQEAGARNIQYF	TGTGCCAGCAGCCAAGAAGCGGGAGCACGGAACATTCAGTACTTC
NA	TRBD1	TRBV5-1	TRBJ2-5	CASSLDTQGAGETQYF	TGCGCCAGCAGCTTGGATACCCAGGGGGCGGGAGAGACCCAGTACTTC
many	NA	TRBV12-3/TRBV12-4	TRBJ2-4	CASSLSSKNIQYF	TGTGCCAGCAGTTTATCTTCCAAAAACATTCAGTACTTC
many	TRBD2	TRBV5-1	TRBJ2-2	CASSFSGGSNTGELFF	TGCGCCAGCAGCTTTAGCGGGGGGTCGAACACCGGGGAGCTGTTTTTT
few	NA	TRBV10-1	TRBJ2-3	CASSGPQRWAQYF	TGCGCCAGCAGTGGCCCCCAGAGATGGGCGCAGTATTTT
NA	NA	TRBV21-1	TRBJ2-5	CASSKVPPQGERLQETQYF	TGTGCCAGCAGCAAAGTCCCACCACAGGGGGAAAGGCTCCAAGAGACCCAGTACTTC
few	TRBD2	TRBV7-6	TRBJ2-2	CASSVLAPANTGELFF	TGTGCCAGCAGCGTACTAGCGCCCGCGAACACCGGGGAGCTGTTTTTT
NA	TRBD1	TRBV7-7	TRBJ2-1	CASSSAIDRVNEQFF	TGTGCTAGCAGCTCTGCCATCGACAGGGTCAATGAGCAGTTCTTC
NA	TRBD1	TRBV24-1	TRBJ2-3	CATAHRGTTDTQYF	TGTGCCACCGCGCACAGGGGTACCACAGATACGCAGTATTTT
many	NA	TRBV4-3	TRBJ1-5	CASSQDLAGSNQPQHF	TGCGCCAGCAGCCAAGACCTAGCAGGTAGCAATCAGCCCCAGCATTTT